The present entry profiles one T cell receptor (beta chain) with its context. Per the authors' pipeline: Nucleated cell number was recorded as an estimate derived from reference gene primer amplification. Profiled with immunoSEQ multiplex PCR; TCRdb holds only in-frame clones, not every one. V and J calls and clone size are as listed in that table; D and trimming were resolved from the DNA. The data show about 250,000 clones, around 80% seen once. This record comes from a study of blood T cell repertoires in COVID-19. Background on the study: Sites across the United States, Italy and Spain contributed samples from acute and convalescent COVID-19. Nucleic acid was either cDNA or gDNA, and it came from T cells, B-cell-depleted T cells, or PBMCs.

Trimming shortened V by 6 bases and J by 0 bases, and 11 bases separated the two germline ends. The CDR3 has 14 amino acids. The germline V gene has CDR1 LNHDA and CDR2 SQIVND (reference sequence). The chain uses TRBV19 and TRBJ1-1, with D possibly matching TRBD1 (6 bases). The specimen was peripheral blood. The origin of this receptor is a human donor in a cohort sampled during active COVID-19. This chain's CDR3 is CASRTGTLNTEAFF. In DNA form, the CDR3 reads TGTGCCAGTAGGACCGGGACATTGAACACTGAAGCTTTCTTT.